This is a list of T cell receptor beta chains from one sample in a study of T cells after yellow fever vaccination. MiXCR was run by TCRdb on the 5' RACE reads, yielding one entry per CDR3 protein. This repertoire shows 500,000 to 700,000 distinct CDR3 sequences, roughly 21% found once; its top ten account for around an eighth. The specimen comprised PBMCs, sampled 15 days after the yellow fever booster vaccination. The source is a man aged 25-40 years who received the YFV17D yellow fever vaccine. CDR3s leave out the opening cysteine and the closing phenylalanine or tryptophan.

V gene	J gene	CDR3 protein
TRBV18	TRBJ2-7	ASSPMIRDRIHEQY
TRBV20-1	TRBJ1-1	RGGSRTANTEAF
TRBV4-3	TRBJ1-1	ASSQDIKGTEAF
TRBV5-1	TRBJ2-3	ASSPPLAGGTTDTQY
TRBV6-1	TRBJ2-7	ASSPSFLAREMQY
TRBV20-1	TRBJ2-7	SASRASGTSEQY
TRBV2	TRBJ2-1	ASKILGSPYNEQF
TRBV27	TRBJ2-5	ASSDGRAPETQY
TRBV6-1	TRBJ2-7	ASRPERASYEQY
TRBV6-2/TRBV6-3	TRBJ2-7	ASSYSRTSGLYEQY
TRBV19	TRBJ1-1	ASVWGTGNTEAF
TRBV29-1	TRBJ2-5	SATSGSGETQY
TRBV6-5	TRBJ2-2	ASSYTGGVAGELF
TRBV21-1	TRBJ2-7	ASTRTRLTYEQY
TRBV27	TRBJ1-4	ASRRAAANEKLF
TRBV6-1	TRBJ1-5	ASSADRDQPQH
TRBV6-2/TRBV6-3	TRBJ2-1	ASSAAGLAGVFEQF
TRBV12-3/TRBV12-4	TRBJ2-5	ASSLQAGVMGTQY
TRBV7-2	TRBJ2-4	ASSLVREGHIQY
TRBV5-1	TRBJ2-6	ASSPRAGANVLT
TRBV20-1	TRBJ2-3	SGKRGVFADTQY
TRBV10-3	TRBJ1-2	AISESSGGQMDGYT
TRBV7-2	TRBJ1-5	ASSLEWSHQPQH
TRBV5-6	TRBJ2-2	ASSSDRGRGRRELF
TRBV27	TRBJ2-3	ASRVTSTDTQY
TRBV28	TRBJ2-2	ASSPDGVTGELF
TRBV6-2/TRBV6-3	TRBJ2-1	ASSRRGPYNEQF
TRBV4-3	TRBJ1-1	ASSQDLDNTEAF
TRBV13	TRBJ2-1	ASSSETPSYNEQF
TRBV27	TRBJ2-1	ASSLGGGRVTNEQF
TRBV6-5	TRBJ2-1	ASSFAGGVNHEQF
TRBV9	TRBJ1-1	ASSVGGTEAF
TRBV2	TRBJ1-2	ASSDKNYGYT
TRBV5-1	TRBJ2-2	ASSQALSTGELF
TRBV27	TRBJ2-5	ASSFISPLGEGETQY
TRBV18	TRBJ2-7	ASSLSISGDLGEQY
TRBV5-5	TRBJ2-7	ASSLAYPGGVYEQY
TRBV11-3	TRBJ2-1	ASSLMGGNYNEQF
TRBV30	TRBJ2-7	AWSVGTYEQY
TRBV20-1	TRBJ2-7	SASRGGATYEQY
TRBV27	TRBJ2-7	ASRPITSHNTYEQY
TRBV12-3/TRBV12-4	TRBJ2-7	ASKGQAPYEQY
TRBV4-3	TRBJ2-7	ASSRSQGLYEQY
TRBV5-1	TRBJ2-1	ASSPWTSGASGGEQF
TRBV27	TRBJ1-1	ASSFLGTEAF
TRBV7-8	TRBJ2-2	ASSYLLGSGRATGELF
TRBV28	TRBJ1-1	VSGGLNLEAF
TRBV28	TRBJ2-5	ASSSALPGGLQETQY
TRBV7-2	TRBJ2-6	ASSTGAGANVLT
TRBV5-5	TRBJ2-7	ASSLRPVSPHEQY
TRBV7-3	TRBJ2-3	ASSLGGPVDTQY
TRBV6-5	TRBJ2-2	ASSYSKGGNTGELF
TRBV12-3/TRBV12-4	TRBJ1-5	ASSFRTGGNQPQH
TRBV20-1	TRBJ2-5	SAREISGVQETQY
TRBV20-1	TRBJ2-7	SAKEGNYEQY